The rows below give T cell receptor beta chains drawn from one sample of a study of shared clonotypes between healthy human individuals. This table comes from immunoSEQ multiplex PCR, and its TCRdb copy is limited to in-frame clones, with some not included. The sample lists some 2.3 million clones, over 90% occurring once. Material: naive CD4+ T cells from PBMCs. The source is a man aged 18 to 30 in good health. Some clones in this sample may be carry-over from other donors' samples. CDR3s include the opening cysteine and the closing phenylalanine or tryptophan. The D gene is left open where the match is weak. Clone size is stated in some rows and not others, as once, few, many or a class when expanded.

abundance,j_gene,v_gene,d_gene,CDR3aa,CDR3nt
-,TRBJ2-2,TRBV9,-,CASSVGLGRTGELFF,TGTGCCAGCAGCGTAGGTCTTGGGAGGACCGGGGAGCTGTTTTTT
-,TRBJ2-5,TRBV11-2,-,CASSQRRLALGETQYF,TGTGCCAGCAGCCAAAGGCGGCTAGCGTTGGGGGAGACCCAGTACTTC
-,TRBJ1-3,TRBV2,TRBD1,CASRTGAGNTIYF,TGTGCCAGTCGGACAGGGGCTGGAAACACCATATATTTT
-,TRBJ2-7,TRBV5-1,TRBD2,CASSRGTSGRADEQYF,TGCGCCAGCAGCCGCGGGACTAGCGGGAGGGCCGACGAGCAGTACTTC
-,TRBJ2-7,TRBV6-5,-,CASSRGNEQYF,TGTGCCAGCAGTCGGGGGAACGAGCAGTACTTC
-,TRBJ1-4,TRBV4-3,-,CASSQDYPAEKLFF,TGCGCCAGCAGCCAAGACTACCCGGCGGAAAAACTGTTTTTT
-,TRBJ1-4,TRBV7-9,TRBD1,CASSLALDRGNEKLFF,TGTGCCAGCAGCTTAGCCCTAGACAGGGGTAATGAAAAACTGTTTTTT
-,TRBJ2-5,TRBV14,-,CASSQDTRWGQETQYF,TGTGCCAGCAGCCAAGATACGAGGTGGGGCCAAGAGACCCAGTACTTC
-,TRBJ2-7,TRBV6-6,TRBD1,CASRTGGMLEQYF,TGTGCCAGTAGGACAGGGGGAATGCTCGAGCAGTACTTC
-,TRBJ1-1,TRBV7-9,TRBD1,CASSPRQGHMNTEAFF,TGTGCCAGCAGCCCGCGACAGGGCCACATGAACACTGAAGCTTTCTTT
-,TRBJ2-3,TRBV7-9,TRBD2,CASSLEYGGREDTQYF,TGTGCCAGCAGCTTAGAATATGGCGGGAGGGAAGATACGCAGTATTTT
-,TRBJ2-7,TRBV4-1,TRBD1,CASSQGQGPSYEQYF,TGCGCCAGCAGCCAAGGACAGGGACCGTCCTACGAGCAGTACTTC
-,TRBJ2-5,TRBV9,-,CASSVLARGETQYF,TGTGCCAGCAGCGTACTAGCGAGGGGAGAGACCCAGTACTTC
-,TRBJ1-1,TRBV5-4,-,CASSLPGTQGTEAFF,TGTGCCAGCAGCCTCCCCGGGACCCAGGGCACTGAAGCTTTCTTT
-,TRBJ1-1,TRBV6-5,TRBD1,CASSYNRGTEAFF,TGTGCCAGCAGTTACAACAGGGGGACTGAAGCTTTCTTT
-,TRBJ1-1,TRBV6-1,-,CASGVQGPSGEAFF,TGTGCCAGCGGGGTTCAGGGGCCGAGCGGTGAAGCTTTCTTT
-,TRBJ1-5,TRBV18,-,CASSPTDSNQPQHF,TGTGCCAGCTCTCCAACAGATAGCAATCAGCCCCAGCATTTT
-,TRBJ2-1,TRBV5-1,TRBD1,CASSGGQGFDEQFF,TGCGCCAGCAGCGGAGGACAGGGGTTCGATGAGCAGTTCTTC
-,TRBJ2-1,TRBV27,TRBD1,CASSPAFPRTGQEFF,TGTGCCAGCAGTCCCGCCTTCCCCAGGACAGGGCAGGAATTCTTC
-,TRBJ2-7,TRBV15,-,CATSRAGYSYEQYF,TGTGCCACCAGCAGAGCAGGGTACTCCTACGAGCAGTACTTC
-,TRBJ1-1,TRBV15,-,CATSRDGQPNTEAFF,TGTGCCACCAGCAGAGATGGACAGCCGAACACTGAAGCTTTCTTT
-,TRBJ2-7,TRBV5-8,-,CASTPGRGIYEQYF,TGTGCCAGCACCCCCGGTCGGGGGATATACGAGCAGTACTTC
-,TRBJ2-3,TRBV7-9,TRBD2,CASTISPTSGARTDTQYF,TGTGCCAGCACTATCAGCCCGACTAGCGGGGCCCGCACAGATACGCAGTATTTT
-,TRBJ1-5,TRBV6-5,-,CASSYSSGNNQPQHF,TGTGCCAGCAGTTACTCGTCGGGAAACAATCAGCCCCAGCATTTT
-,TRBJ2-7,TRBV16,-,CASSPSRQGITYEQYF,TGTGCCAGCAGCCCCTCTCGGCAGGGGATTACCTACGAGCAGTACTTC
-,TRBJ2-5,TRBV4-1,-,CASSQDLAGWAETQYF,TGCGCCAGCAGCCAAGATCTGGCGGGGTGGGCAGAGACCCAGTACTTC
-,TRBJ1-3,TRBV19,-,CASTARSGNTIYF,TGTGCCAGTACCGCGAGGTCCGGAAACACCATATATTTT
-,TRBJ2-1,TRBV9,TRBD2,CASSVNPGLAGTYNEQFF,TGTGCCAGCAGCGTAAACCCGGGACTAGCGGGGACCTACAATGAGCAGTTCTTC
-,TRBJ2-7,TRBV28,TRBD1,CASTLTGTYEQYF,TGTGCCAGCACCTTGACAGGGACCTACGAGCAGTACTTC
-,TRBJ1-2,TRBV28,-,CASRLTSGGGYTF,TGTGCCAGCAGGCTTACTTCCGGCGGGGGCTACACCTTC
-,TRBJ2-1,TRBV28,-,CASSLRRDNEQFF,TGTGCCAGCAGTTTGAGGCGGGACAATGAGCAGTTCTTC
-,TRBJ2-7,TRBV15,TRBD1,CATSRDRVGTGTDEQYF,TGTGCCACCAGCAGAGATCGAGTCGGGACAGGTACCGACGAGCAGTACTTC
-,TRBJ1-4,TRBV25-1,-,CASSENGATNEKLFF,TGTGCCAGCAGTGAGAATGGGGCAACTAATGAAAAACTGTTTTTT
-,TRBJ1-1,TRBV18,-,CASSPSLGPGEAFF,TGTGCCAGCTCACCAAGCTTGGGCCCCGGTGAAGCTTTCTTT
-,TRBJ2-2,TRBV5-1,TRBD2,CASSRTSGTNTGELFF,TGCGCCAGCAGCCGGACTAGCGGGACTAACACCGGGGAGCTGTTTTTT
-,TRBJ1-2,TRBV5-1,-,CASSLQGYGYTF,TGCGCCAGCAGCCTCCAGGGGTATGGCTACACCTTC
-,TRBJ1-1,TRBV28,-,CASSRMFGVMNTEAFF,TGTGCCAGCAGCCGTATGTTTGGGGTCATGAACACTGAAGCTTTCTTT
-,TRBJ2-7,TRBV4-3,-,CASSQGSSSPRRPYEQYF,TGCGCCAGCAGCCAAGGGAGCTCTAGCCCCCGACGGCCCTACGAGCAGTACTTC
-,TRBJ2-3,TRBV4-2,-,CASSLEGSTDTQYF,TGTGCCAGCAGCTTGGAGGGAAGCACAGATACGCAGTATTTT
-,TRBJ1-5,TRBV5-1,-,CASSRDGNQPQHF,TGCGCCAGCAGCCGGGACGGCAATCAGCCCCAGCATTTT
-,TRBJ1-1,TRBV5-4,TRBD1,CASSLGGTGNTEAFF,TGTGCCAGCAGCTTGGGGGGGACAGGAAACACTGAAGCTTTCTTT
-,TRBJ1-1,TRBV7-9,-,CASSSFKKNTEAFF,TGTGCCAGCAGCTCCTTTAAAAAGAACACTGAAGCTTTCTTT
once,TRBJ2-7,TRBV5-1,TRBD2,CASSLWTSGAYEQYF,TGCGCCAGCAGCTTGTGGACTAGCGGGGCCTACGAGCAGTACTTC
-,TRBJ2-7,TRBV27,TRBD1,CASSAGTGVGYEQYF,TGTGCCAGCAGTGCCGGGACAGGGGTTGGGTACGAGCAGTACTTC
few,TRBJ1-1,TRBV10-3,-,CAISDTNRGTEAFF,TGTGCCATCAGTGACACCAACAGAGGCACTGAAGCTTTCTTT
-,TRBJ1-4,TRBV2,-,CASKGLATNEKLFF,TGTGCCAGCAAGGGGCTCGCAACTAATGAAAAACTGTTTTTT